A single T cell receptor (beta chain) is shown here with its context. The target of this receptor is not known. No much larger clone is present one base from it, and per-base qualities are unavailable. These data are taken from a study of blood T cell repertoires in COVID-19 (dated by TCRdb to about 2020). Broadly, across the study: The collaborator samples originated in the United States, Italy and Spain and spanned the acute and convalescent phases of COVID-19. Deeply sampled blood TCRbeta repertoires from subjects exposed to, actively infected with, or recovered from COVID-19 were included in the dataset. The samples were drawn from the first 160 participants of the ongoing ImmuneRACE study and from 950 to 1,500 subjects provided by 6 global collaborators. Nearly every sample came with metadata listing a de-identified subject ID, COVID-19 status, age in years and sex. Where HLA class I and class II types were available, the types were taken from metadata supplied by the sample provider, not from assay-based typing. The prospective study material was composed of cDNA or gDNA derived from T cells, B-cell-depleted T cells, or PBMCs. A freely available public database, intended as a resource for researchers studying the immune response to SARS-CoV-2, is where the repertoires were released.

Here is what the overall study found, with its caveats: The amount of clinical and demographic metadata varied by source and participant and was provided uncurated.

Looking up the germline V gene yields CDR1 SNHLY and CDR2 FYNNEI. CDR3 length: 13 amino acids, cysteine to phenylalanine. Only CDR3 DNA remains: 39 bases, in frame from the first base. The V end gives up 7 bases and the J end 7 bases, leaving 7 bases in the junction not matched to a gene. TCRbeta CDR3 regions were amplified from genomic DNA by means of the immunoSEQ Assay, a bias-controlled multiplex PCR. Per the authors' processing: Nucleated cell counts per sample were estimated from amplification of reference gene primers within the assay. To quantify the absolute abundance of each unique TCRbeta CDR3 rearrangement, sequence reads were collapsed and filtered. For each sample, productive Simpson clonality was calculated as the square root of Simpson's diversity index over productive rearrangements. Here the immuneACCESS table is served through TCRdb, limited to in-frame sequences with V and J called. Missing clones are a known gap in these copies; in checked studies unresolved V genes cover under half, and the rest lacks a known reason. V and J calls and clone size are given by that table; D and trimming were obtained from the DNA. Recorded for this sample are some 350,000 clones; roughly 86% of them occurred a single time. The ten largest clones represent around 6.6% of the sample.

One collaborating source in Seattle enrolled patients during active infection and followed them longitudinally through the course of disease. Collaborating institutions collected whole blood in K2EDTA tubes following their own protocols. Collaborator samples were shipped for TCRbeta analysis as frozen whole blood, isolated PBMCs, or DNA extracted from either sample type. This TCR was sampled from a woman aged 70-85 years with COVID-19, enrolled during active disease. The chain is made from TRBV2 and TRBJ1-5; 7 bases in the junction line up with TRBD1. Sequencing was done on a sample of peripheral blood. CDR3 sequence: CASTGQALQPQHF. The DNA sequence follows: TGTGCCAGCACAGGACAGGCCTTGCAGCCCCAGCATTTT.